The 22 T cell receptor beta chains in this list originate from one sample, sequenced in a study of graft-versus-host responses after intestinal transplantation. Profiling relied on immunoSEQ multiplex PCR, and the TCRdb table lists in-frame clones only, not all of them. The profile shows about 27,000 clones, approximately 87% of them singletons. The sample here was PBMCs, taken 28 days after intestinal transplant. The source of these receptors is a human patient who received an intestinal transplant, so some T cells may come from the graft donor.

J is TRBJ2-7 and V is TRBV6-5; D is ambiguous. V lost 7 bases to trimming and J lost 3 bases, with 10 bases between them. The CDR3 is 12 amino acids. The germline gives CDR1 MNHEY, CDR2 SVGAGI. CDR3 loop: CASTRPDYEQYF. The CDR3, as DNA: TGTGCCAGCACCCGTCCGGACTACGAGCAGTACTTC.

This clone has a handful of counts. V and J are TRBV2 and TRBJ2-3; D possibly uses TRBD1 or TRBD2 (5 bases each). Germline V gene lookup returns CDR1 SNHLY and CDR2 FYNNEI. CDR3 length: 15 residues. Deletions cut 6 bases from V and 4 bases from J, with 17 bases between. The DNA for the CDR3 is TGTGCCAGCAGCCCGCGGGTCCGGGGCCCAGATACGCAGTATTTT. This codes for CASSPRVRGPDTQYF. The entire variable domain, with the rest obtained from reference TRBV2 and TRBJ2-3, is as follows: EPEVTQTPSHQVTQMGQEVILRCVPISNHLYFYWYRQILGQKVEFLVSFYNNEISEKSEIFDDQFSVERPDGSNFTLKIRSTKLEDSAMYFCASSPRVRGPDTQYFGPGTRLTVL.

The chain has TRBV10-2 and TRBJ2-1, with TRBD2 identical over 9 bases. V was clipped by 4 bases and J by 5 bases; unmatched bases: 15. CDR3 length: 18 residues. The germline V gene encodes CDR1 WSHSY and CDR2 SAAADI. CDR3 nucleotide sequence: TGCGCCAGCAGTGGAGCCCTTGGTAGCGGGGGAATCCACAATGAGCAGTTCTTC. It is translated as CASSGALGSGGIHNEQFF.

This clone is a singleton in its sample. The CDR3 region is CASSQLVGTSGGAGANVLTF. Here the CDR3 DNA reads TGTGCCAGCAGCCAATTAGTCGGGACTAGCGGGGGAGCTGGGGCCAACGTCCTGACTTTC. The chain links TRBV4-2 to TRBJ2-6; 14 nucleotides align to TRBD2. This CDR3 spans 20 amino acids. The J segment lost 2 bases and the V segment lost 2 bases, leaving 8 bases of the junction unmatched. Germline V gene lookup returns CDR1 LGHNA and CDR2 YNFKEQ.

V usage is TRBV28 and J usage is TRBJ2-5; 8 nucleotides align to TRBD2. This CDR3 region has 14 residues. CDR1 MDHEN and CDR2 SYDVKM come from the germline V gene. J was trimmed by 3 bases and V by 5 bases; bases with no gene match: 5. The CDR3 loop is CASSGGRPEETQYF. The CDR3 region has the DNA TGTGCCAGCAGTGGCGGGAGGCCCGAAGAGACCCAGTACTTC.

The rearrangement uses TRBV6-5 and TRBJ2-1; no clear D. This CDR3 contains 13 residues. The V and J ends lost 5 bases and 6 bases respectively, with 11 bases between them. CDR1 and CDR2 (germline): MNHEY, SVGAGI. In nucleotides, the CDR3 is TGTGCCAGCAGTCCGCCCCGATCCAATGAGCAGTTCTTC. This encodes CASSPPRSNEQFF.

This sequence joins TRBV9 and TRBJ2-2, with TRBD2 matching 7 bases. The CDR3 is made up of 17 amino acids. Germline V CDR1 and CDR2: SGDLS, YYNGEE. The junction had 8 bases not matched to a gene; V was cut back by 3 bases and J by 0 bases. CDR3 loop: CASSAPKAGTNTGELFF. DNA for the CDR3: TGTGCCAGCAGCGCTCCTAAAGCGGGGACGAACACCGGGGAGCTGTTTTTT.

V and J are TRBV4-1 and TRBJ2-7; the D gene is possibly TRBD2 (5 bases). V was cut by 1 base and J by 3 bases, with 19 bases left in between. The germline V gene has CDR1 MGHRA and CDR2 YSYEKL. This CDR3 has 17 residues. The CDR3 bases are TGCGCCAGCAGCCAAGCCGTGGCGGGCGCGCCCTTCTACGAGCAGTACTTC. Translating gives CASSQAVAGAPFYEQYF.

The DNA for the CDR3 is TGTGCCAGCAGATTGACAGGGGACTCCTACGAGCAGTACTTC. It encodes CASRLTGDSYEQYF. The gene calls are TRBV7-9 and TRBJ2-7; 8 bases match TRBD1. V dropped 6 bases and J dropped 0; count of bases not matched to a gene: 4. Germline V gene data show CDR1 as SEHNR and CDR2 as FQNEAQ (reference sequence). CDR3 length: 14 amino acids.

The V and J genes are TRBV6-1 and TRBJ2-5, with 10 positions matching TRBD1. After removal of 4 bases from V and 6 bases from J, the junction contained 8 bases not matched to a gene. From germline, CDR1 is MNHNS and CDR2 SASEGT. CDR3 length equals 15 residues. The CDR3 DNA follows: TGTGCCAGCAGTGTGACAGGGGGCGTCCGACAGACCCAGTACTTC. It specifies CASSVTGGVRQTQYF.

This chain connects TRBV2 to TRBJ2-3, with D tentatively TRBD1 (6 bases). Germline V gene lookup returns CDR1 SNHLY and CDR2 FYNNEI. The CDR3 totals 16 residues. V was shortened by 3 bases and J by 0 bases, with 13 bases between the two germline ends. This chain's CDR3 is CASSEGADPSTDTQYF. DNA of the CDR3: TGTGCCAGCAGTGAGGGGGCGGATCCTAGCACAGATACGCAGTATTTT.

The CDR3, as DNA: TGCGCCAGCAGCCAAGACCCCTTACTAGCGGGGGCCCAAAACATTCAGTACTTC. It yields the protein CASSQDPLLAGAQNIQYF. This chain connects TRBV4-1 to TRBJ2-4, with TRBD2 matching over 11 bases. This CDR3 comprises 18 residues. Trimming removed 0 bases from V and 5 bases from J; junction bases left unmatched: 9. CDR1 and CDR2 from the germline V gene are MGHRA and YSYEKL.

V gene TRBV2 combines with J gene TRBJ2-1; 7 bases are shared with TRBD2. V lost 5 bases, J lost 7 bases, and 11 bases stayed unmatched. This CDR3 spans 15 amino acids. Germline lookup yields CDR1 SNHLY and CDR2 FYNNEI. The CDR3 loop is CASSQSGTGGNEQFF. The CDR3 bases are TGTGCCAGCAGTCAGAGCGGGACCGGGGGGAATGAGCAGTTCTTC.

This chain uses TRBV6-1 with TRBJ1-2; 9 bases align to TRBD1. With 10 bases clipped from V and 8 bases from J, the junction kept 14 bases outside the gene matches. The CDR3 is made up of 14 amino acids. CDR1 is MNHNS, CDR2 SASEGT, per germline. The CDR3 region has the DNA TGTGCCACCTGCGGGACAGGGAGGTATAGGGGCTACACCTTC. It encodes CATCGTGRYRGYTF.

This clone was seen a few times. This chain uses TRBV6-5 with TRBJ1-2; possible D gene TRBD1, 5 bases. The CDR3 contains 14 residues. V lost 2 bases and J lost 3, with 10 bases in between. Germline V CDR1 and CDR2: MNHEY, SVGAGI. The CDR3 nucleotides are TGTGCCAGCAGTTACGGCTCAGGGTACTATGGCTACACCTTC. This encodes CASSYGSGYYGYTF.

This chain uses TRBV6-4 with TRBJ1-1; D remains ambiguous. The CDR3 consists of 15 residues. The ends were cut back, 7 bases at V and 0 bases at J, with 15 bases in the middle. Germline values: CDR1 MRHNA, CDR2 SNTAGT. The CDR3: CASKGPKDLNTEAFF. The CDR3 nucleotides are TGTGCCAGCAAAGGACCGAAGGATCTGAACACTGAAGCTTTCTTT.

CDR3 protein: CASSLYQETQYF. The CDR3 DNA follows: TGTGCCAGCAGCTTGTACCAAGAGACCCAGTACTTC. This chain joins TRBV7-2 and TRBJ2-5; D not certain. The germline V gene encodes CDR1 SGHTA and CDR2 FQGNSA. This CDR3 spans 12 amino acids. Trimming took off 3 bases at V and 0 bases at J, with 2 bases between the two ends.

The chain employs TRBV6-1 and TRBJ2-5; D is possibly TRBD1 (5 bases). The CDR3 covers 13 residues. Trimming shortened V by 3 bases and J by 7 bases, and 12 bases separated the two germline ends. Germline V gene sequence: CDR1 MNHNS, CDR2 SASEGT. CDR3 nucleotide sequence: TGTGCCAGCAGTGACCAGGGCTGGGGGACCCAGTACTTC. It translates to CASSDQGWGTQYF.

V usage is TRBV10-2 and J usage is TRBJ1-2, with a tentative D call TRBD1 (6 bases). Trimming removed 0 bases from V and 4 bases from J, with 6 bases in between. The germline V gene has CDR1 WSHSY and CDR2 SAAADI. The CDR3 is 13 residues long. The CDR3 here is CASSESGGYGYTF. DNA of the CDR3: TGCGCCAGCAGTGAGTCAGGGGGCTATGGCTACACCTTC.

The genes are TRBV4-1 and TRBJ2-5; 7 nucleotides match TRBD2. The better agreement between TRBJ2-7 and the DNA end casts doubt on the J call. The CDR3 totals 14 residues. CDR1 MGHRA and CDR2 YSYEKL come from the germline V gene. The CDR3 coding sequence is TGCGCCAGCAGCCAAGGGGGGGGCTCCTACGAGCAGTACTTC. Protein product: CASSQGGGSYEQYF.

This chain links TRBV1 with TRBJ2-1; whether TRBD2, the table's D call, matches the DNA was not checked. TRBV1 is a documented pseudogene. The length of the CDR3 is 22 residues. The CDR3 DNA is TGCACCAGCAGCCAAGAGAGCTCCGGGACTAGCGGGGGGGCTAGTTGTATGAATGAGCAGTTCTTC. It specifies CTSSQESSGTSGGASCMNEQFF.

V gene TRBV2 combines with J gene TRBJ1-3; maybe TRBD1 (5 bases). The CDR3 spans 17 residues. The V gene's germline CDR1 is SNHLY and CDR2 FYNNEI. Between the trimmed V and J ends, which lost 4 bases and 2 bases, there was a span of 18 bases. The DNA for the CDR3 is TGTGCCAGCAGTGCGATAGTCGGGGGAAAGGCTGGAAACACCATATATTTT. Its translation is CASSAIVGGKAGNTIYF.